Each of the 22 T cell receptor beta chains below was sequenced from the same sample in a study of cytomegalovirus exposure and HLA in healthy donors. In the PCR, 60 Vbeta and 13 Jbeta primers were used. This table comes from immunoSEQ multiplex PCR, and its TCRdb copy is limited to in-frame clones, with some not included. Of roughly 130,000 clones listed, about 81% are singletons. Sequencing used PBMCs. Every receptor here comes from a woman between 35 and 50 years old in good health and CMV-seropositive.

Concerning this clone: A read error may produce the germline difference seen at one junction end. The CDR3 bases are TGTGCCAGCAGCTGGAACTCCGGCACAACAGATTTT. Amino acids: CASSWNSGTTDF. The chain uses TRBV5-6 and TRBJ1-3; D gene unclear. The CDR3 has 12 amino acids. The germline V gene encodes CDR1 SGHDT and CDR2 YYEEEE. The whole variable domain, filled in from reference TRBV5-6 and TRBJ1-3, reads DAGVTQSPTHLIKTRGQQVTLRCSPKSGHDTVSWYQQALGQGPQFIFQYYEEEERQRGNFPDRFSGHQFPNYSSELNVNALLLGDSALYLCASSWNSGTTDFGEGSWLTVV.

The sample holds a few counts of this clone. V usage is TRBV6-5 and J usage is TRBJ2-1, with D maybe TRBD1 (6 bases). CDR1 and CDR2 from the germline V gene are MNHEY and SVGAGI. This CDR3 is 14 amino acids long. Trimming shortened V by 4 bases and J by 5 bases, and 12 bases separated the two germline ends. The DNA of the CDR3 is TGTGCCAGCAGTTCCGGACAGCTTAACAATGAGCAGTTCTTC. Protein sequence: CASSSGQLNNEQFF.

A single count supports this clone. The rearrangement joins TRBV5-1 to TRBJ2-3; a possible D gene is TRBD1 (6 bases). This CDR3 is built from 15 residues. The V end lost 3 bases, the J end lost 4 bases, and 15 bases lay between the germline ends. Germline V gives CDR1 SGHRS, CDR2 YFSETQ. The CDR3: CASSSGQRSSDTQYF. CDR3 coding DNA: TGCGCCAGCAGCTCCGGACAGCGATCATCAGATACGCAGTATTTT.

The chain uses TRBV19 and TRBJ2-1; 7 bases are a match to TRBD1. CDR1 is LNHDA and CDR2 is SQIVND in the germline V gene (reference sequence). V shed 6 bases and J 5 bases; nucleotides not matched to a gene: 13. This CDR3 has 16 amino acids. CDR3 DNA: TGTGCCAGTAGGAGAGGGGGCGTCGTTATGAACAATGAGCAGTTCTTC. Translating gives CASRRGGVVMNNEQFF.

J is TRBJ2-1 and V is TRBV19; 7 nucleotides agree with TRBD1. The V gene end was trimmed by 0 bases and the J gene end by 13 bases; junction bases not matched to a gene: 6. The length of the CDR3 is 13 residues. Per the germline V gene, CDR1 is LNHDA and CDR2 is SQIVND (reference sequence). The CDR3 loop reads CASSIDLGDSQFF. As DNA, the CDR3 is TGTGCCAGTAGTATAGATCTGGGGGACAGTCAGTTCTTC.

The genes are TRBV9 and TRBJ2-6, with TRBD1 matching 8 bases. With V trimmed by 1 base and J by 2 bases, 5 bases remained unmatched. From germline, CDR1 is SGDLS and CDR2 YYNGEE. The CDR3 contains 17 residues. The CDR3 sequence is CASSVWAGGTGANVLTF. As DNA, the CDR3 is TGTGCCAGCAGCGTATGGGCAGGGGGCACTGGGGCCAACGTCCTGACTTTC. Drawing the rest from reference TRBV9 and TRBJ2-6, the complete variable domain is DSGVTQTPKHLITATGQRVTLRCSPRSGDLSVYWYQQSLDQGLQFLIQYYNGEERAKGNILERFSAQQFPDLHSELNLSSLELGDSALYFCASSVWAGGTGANVLTFGAGSRLTVL.

This chain joins TRBV5-1 and TRBJ1-2; 7 bases align to TRBD1. Per the germline V gene, CDR1 is SGHRS and CDR2 is YFSETQ. This CDR3 spans 15 amino acids. Trimming cost V 4 bases and J 7 bases; bases outside gene matches: 13. CDR3 bases: TGCGCCAGCAGCGTGTCGGGACAGTCCGCGGCTGGCTACACCTTC. Its protein product is CASSVSGQSAAGYTF.

The genes are TRBV10-3 and TRBJ2-1; no firm D call. The CDR3 covers 12 residues. Germline CDR1 ENHRY, CDR2 SYGVKD. Trimming removed 4 bases from V and 7 bases from J, with 8 bases in between. The CDR3 DNA sequence: TGTGCCATCAGTGCTAACTCTAATGAGCAGTTCTTC. This codes for CAISANSNEQFF.

V is TRBV2 and J is TRBJ2-1; 11 nucleotides align to TRBD2. CDR3 length: 15 residues. In germline, CDR1 is SNHLY, CDR2 FYNNEI. The V and J ends lost 1 base and 6 bases, in that order; junction bases with no gene match: 2. CDR3 protein: CASSEVLAGANEQFF. CDR3 in DNA: TGTGCCAGCAGTGAAGTACTAGCGGGGGCCAATGAGCAGTTCTTC.

The rearrangement links TRBV5-1 to TRBJ1-1; D is ambiguous. Germline V lookup: CDR1 SGHRS, CDR2 YFSETQ. V shed 0 bases and J shed 5 bases, with 11 bases lying between them. CDR3 length equals 14 residues. CDR3 DNA: TGCGCCAGCAGCTTGGTGGCGGGAGAAACTGAAGCTTTCTTT. The encoded protein is CASSLVAGETEAFF.

This clone has more than one count but fewer than ten. The rearrangement links TRBV6-5 to TRBJ1-3; unclear D gene. This CDR3 contains 16 residues. The V end was cut by 0 bases, the J end by 4 bases, with 13 bases between. The V gene's germline CDR1 is MNHEY and CDR2 SVGAGI. This CDR3 is CASSYSAETIGNTIYF. CDR3 sequence (DNA): TGTGCCAGCAGTTACTCGGCAGAGACTATCGGAAACACCATATATTTT.

The V gene is TRBV5-1, the J gene TRBJ2-1, with 11 bases that match TRBD2. Germline CDR1 and CDR2: SGHRS and YFSETQ. The CDR3 runs to 15 residues. With 7 bases clipped from V and 5 bases from J, the junction kept 8 bases outside the gene matches. For the CDR3, the DNA is TGCGCCAGCGATGACTCTAGCGGGGGGAACAATGAGCAGTTCTTC. Protein: CASDDSSGGNNEQFF.

The rearrangement uses TRBV4-2 and TRBJ1-2; D ambiguous. The CDR3 extends over 11 amino acids. The germline CDR1 and CDR2 sequences are LGHNA and YNFKEQ. Trimming took 5 bases from V and 8 from J, leaving 9 bases between them. The CDR3 nucleotides are TGTGCCAGCAGCTCCGCCGCGGGCTACACCTTC. This gives the protein CASSSAAGYTF.

V is TRBV19 and J is TRBJ1-6, with no clear D. This CDR3 has 14 amino acids. V was cut by 9 bases and J by 9 bases, with 18 bases left in between. Germline CDR1 reads LNHDA; CDR2 reads SQIVND (reference sequence). CDR3 bases: TGTGCCAGGAAAAGCCGAGTTCCATCTTCACCCCTCCACTTT. Residues: CARKSRVPSSPLHF.

This chain uses TRBV6-5 with TRBJ2-7, with 9 bases fitting TRBD1. Unmatched junction bases numbered 4, after V lost 5 bases and J lost 2 bases. The CDR3 is 14 residues long. CDR1 and CDR2 (germline): MNHEY, SVGAGI. In DNA, the CDR3 is TGTGCCAGCAGTAAGACAGGGGGGGCCTACGAGCAGTACTTC. Amino acid sequence: CASSKTGGAYEQYF.

V usage is TRBV5-1 and J usage is TRBJ1-4, with D tentatively TRBD1 (5 bases). The CDR3 is 14 amino acids. V was shortened by 5 bases and J by 7 bases, with 15 bases between the two germline ends. Germline V gene data show CDR1 as SGHRS and CDR2 as YFSETQ. CDR3 sequence (DNA): TGCGCCAGCAGATCGAGCACAGGCGGTGAAAAACTGTTTTTT. Amino acids: CASRSSTGGEKLFF.

Here the CDR3 reads CATSRKTGTFSYEQYF. In nucleotides, the CDR3 is TGTGCCACCAGCAGAAAGACAGGGACCTTCTCCTACGAGCAGTACTTC. V is TRBV15 and J is TRBJ2-7; 7 nucleotides align to TRBD1. Germline V gene lookup returns CDR1 LNHNV and CDR2 YYDKDF (reference sequence). V trimming: 2 bases; J trimming: 0 bases; junction bases outside the gene matches: 7. This CDR3 comprises 16 residues.

The chain combines TRBV11-3 with TRBJ2-2; D unclear. Germline CDR1 and CDR2: SGHNT and YENEEA. This CDR3 has 15 residues. The ends were cut back, 0 bases at V and 2 bases at J, with 7 bases in the middle. CDR3 sequence: CASSLDATNTGELFF. The CDR3 bases are TGTGCCAGCAGCTTAGATGCTACTAACACCGGGGAGCTGTTTTTT. The complete variable domain, with remaining parts taken from reference TRBV11-3 and TRBJ2-2, reads EAGVVQSPRYKIIEKKQPVAFWCNPISGHNTLYWYLQNLGQGPELLIRYENEEAVDDSQLPKDRFSAERLKGVDSTLKIQPAELGDSAVYLCASSLDATNTGELFFGEGSRLTVL.

This clone was counted only a few times. The chain employs TRBV19 and TRBJ2-7; 9 bases are a match to TRBD1. V lost 5 bases, J lost 6 bases, and 11 bases stayed unmatched. From germline, CDR1 is LNHDA and CDR2 SQIVND (reference sequence). The length of the CDR3 is 15 residues. The CDR3 loop is CASSLGQGRPGEQYF. The CDR3 DNA sequence: TGTGCCAGTAGTCTCGGACAGGGGCGACCCGGCGAGCAGTACTTC.

The chain employs TRBV27 and TRBJ1-2; D may be TRBD1 (5 bases). Germline V lookup: CDR1 MNHEY, CDR2 SMNVEV (reference sequence). V was cut by 5 bases and J by 8 bases, with 15 bases left in between. This CDR3 spans 13 amino acids. CDR3 bases: TGTGCCAGCAGTCCCCGCAGGGAAGAGGGCTACACCTTC. Translation: CASSPRREEGYTF.

The chain has TRBV5-4 and TRBJ1-1, with a weak D call TRBD1 (5 bases). Between the trimmed V and J ends, which lost 5 bases and 0 bases, there was a span of 14 bases. This CDR3 has 15 amino acids. Looked up from germline, CDR1 is SGHNT and CDR2 is YYREEE (reference sequence). The CDR3 region is CASSRPDRMNTEAFF. The CDR3 DNA follows: TGTGCCAGCAGTCGTCCAGACAGAATGAACACTGAAGCTTTCTTT.

This clone has a handful of counts. The chain combines TRBV19 with TRBJ2-7, with 7 bases lining up with TRBD2. Germline CDR1 and CDR2: LNHDA and SQIVND (reference sequence). The CDR3 extends over 15 amino acids. J gave up 4 bases and V 6 bases, and 12 bases lay outside the gene matches. CDR3 sequence reads: CASRPGGVLSYEQYF. The CDR3 DNA reads TGTGCCAGTAGGCCGGGAGGAGTCCTTTCTTACGAGCAGTACTTC.